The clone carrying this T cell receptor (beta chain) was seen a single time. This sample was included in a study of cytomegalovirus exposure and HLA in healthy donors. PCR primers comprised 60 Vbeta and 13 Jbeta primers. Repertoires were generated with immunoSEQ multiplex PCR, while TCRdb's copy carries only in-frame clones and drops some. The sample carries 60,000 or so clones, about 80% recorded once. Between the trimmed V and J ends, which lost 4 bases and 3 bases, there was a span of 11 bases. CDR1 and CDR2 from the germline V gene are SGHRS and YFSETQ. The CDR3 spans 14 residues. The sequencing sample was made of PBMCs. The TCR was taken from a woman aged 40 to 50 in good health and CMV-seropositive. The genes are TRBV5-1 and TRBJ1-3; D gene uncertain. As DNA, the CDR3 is TGCGCCAGCAGCCCTGCGGGAGGTGGAAACACCATATATTTT. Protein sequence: CASSPAGGGNTIYF.